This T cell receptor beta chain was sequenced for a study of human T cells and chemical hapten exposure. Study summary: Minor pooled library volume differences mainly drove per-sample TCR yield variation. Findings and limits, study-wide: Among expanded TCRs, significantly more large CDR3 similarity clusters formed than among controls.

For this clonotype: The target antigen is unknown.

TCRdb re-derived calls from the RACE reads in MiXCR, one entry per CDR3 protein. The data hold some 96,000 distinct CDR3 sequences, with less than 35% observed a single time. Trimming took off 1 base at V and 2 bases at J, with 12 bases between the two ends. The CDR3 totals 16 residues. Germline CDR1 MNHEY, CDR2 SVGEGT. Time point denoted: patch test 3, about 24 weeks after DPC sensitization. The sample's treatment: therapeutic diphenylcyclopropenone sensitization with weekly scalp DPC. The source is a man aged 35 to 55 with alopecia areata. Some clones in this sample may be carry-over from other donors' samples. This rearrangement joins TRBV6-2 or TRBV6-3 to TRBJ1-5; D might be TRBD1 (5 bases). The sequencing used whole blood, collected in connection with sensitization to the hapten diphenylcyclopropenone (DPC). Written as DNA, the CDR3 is TGTGCCAGCAGTTACTTTCTCCGGGGACGCAATCAGCCCCAGCATTTT. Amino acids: CASSYFLRGRNQPQHF.